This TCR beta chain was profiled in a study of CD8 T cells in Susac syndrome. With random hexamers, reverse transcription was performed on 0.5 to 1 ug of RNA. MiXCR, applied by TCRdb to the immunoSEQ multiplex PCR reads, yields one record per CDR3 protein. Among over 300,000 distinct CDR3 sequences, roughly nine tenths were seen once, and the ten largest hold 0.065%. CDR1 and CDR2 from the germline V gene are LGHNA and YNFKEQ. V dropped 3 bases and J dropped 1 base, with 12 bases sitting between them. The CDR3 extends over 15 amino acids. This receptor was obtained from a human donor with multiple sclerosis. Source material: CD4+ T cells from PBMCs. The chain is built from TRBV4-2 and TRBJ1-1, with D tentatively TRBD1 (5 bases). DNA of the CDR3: TGTGCCAGCAGCCAGAGTGACAGTACGAACACTGAAGCTTTCTTT. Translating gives CASSQSDSTNTEAFF.